The 12 T cell receptor beta chains presented below share a single source sample, sequenced in a study of T-cell memory formation after mild COVID-19. One entry per CDR3 protein, called by TCRdb with MiXCR from the 5' RACE reads. The table records roughly 370,000 distinct CDR3 sequences, about 16% of them present only once. Material for sequencing was PBMCs or a T cell subset sorted from them (not recorded which). Every receptor here comes from a man aged 18 to 35 who had mild COVID-19 (a few samples of this study predate the infection). Cell type and time point are not known.

The rearrangement links TRBV28 to TRBJ2-3; 12 positions match TRBD2. There are 17 residues in the CDR3. With V trimmed by 8 bases and J by 2 bases, 11 bases remained unmatched. Germline CDR1 reads MDHEN; CDR2 reads SYDVKM. The CDR3 sequence is CASPPRLAGGPTDTQYF. CDR3 bases: TGTGCCAGCCCACCCCGCCTAGCGGGGGGGCCCACAGATACGCAGTATTTT.

This clonotype was seen more than once but under ten times. The chain links TRBV28 to TRBJ2-4, with 9 bases that match TRBD1. Germline CDR1 MDHEN, CDR2 SYDVKM. CDR3 length equals 18 residues. Trimming cost V 6 bases and J 3 bases; bases outside gene matches: 15. In DNA, the CDR3 is TGTGCCAGCAGCCCTCAGACAGGGGGGCCCCTGAGCAAAAACATTCAGTACTTC. Translated: CASSPQTGGPLSKNIQYF.

The chain is built from TRBV21-1 and TRBJ1-3; TRBD1, the table's D call, lacks a check against the DNA. TRBV21-1 is a known pseudogene. The CDR3 covers 15 residues. CDR3 coding DNA: TGTGCCAGCGGCCCAGGGGGGAGAGCTGGAAACACCATATATTTT. Translated: CASGPGGRAGNTIYF.

The gene calls are TRBV7-9 and TRBJ1-3; 9 bases fit TRBD1. The germline V gene has CDR1 SEHNR and CDR2 FQNEAQ (reference sequence). The CDR3 loop spans 15 amino acids. The V and J ends lost 5 bases and 2 bases, in that order; junction bases with no gene match: 4. The CDR3 protein is CASSGDRAPGNTIYF. The DNA for the CDR3 is TGTGCCAGCAGCGGGGACAGGGCCCCTGGAAACACCATATATTTT.

This chain joins TRBV6-6 and TRBJ1-3; weak D call: TRBD1 (6 bases). CDR3 length: 14 amino acids. Looked up from germline, CDR1 is MNHNY and CDR2 is SVGAGI (reference sequence). Trimming stripped 6 bases from V and 0 bases from J, with 9 bases between. DNA of the CDR3: TGTGCCAGCAGGAGGGGGTTCTCTGGAAACACCATATATTTT. This sequence encodes CASRRGFSGNTIYF.

The CDR3 region is CASSLQGVGYEQYF. The CDR3 coding sequence is TGTGCCAGCAGTTTACAAGGTGTGGGCTACGAGCAGTACTTC. V is TRBV28 and J is TRBJ2-7; no definite D call. This CDR3 contains 14 residues. Deletions cut 2 bases from V and 3 bases from J, with 11 bases between. Germline values: CDR1 MDHEN, CDR2 SYDVKM.

V and J are TRBV4-1 and TRBJ2-1; TRBD2 matches at 8 bases. J lost 7 bases, V lost 4 bases, and 9 bases had no gene match. The germline V gene encodes CDR1 MGHRA and CDR2 YSYEKL. The CDR3 contains 15 residues. CDR3 loop: CASSPSGGTQNEQFF. For the CDR3, the DNA is TGCGCCAGCAGCCCGAGCGGGGGTACACAGAATGAGCAGTTCTTC.

Only a few counts were recorded for this clonotype. The genes are TRBV7-3 and TRBJ1-1, with TRBD1 as a possible D gene (6 bases). This CDR3 contains 17 residues. Germline CDR1 is SGHTA and CDR2 is FQGTGA. The V end was cut by 5 bases, the J end by 6 bases, with 25 bases between. The CDR3 sequence is CASSTETTGSGRAEAFF. The CDR3 DNA reads TGTGCCAGCAGCACCGAAACCACAGGGTCCGGTAGGGCTGAAGCTTTCTTT.

The table lists this clonotype with many counts. The chain is built from TRBV7-9 and TRBJ2-1; the match to TRBD2 covers 12 bases. The germline V gene has CDR1 SEHNR and CDR2 FQNEAQ (reference sequence). CDR3 length equals 18 residues. Unmatched junction bases numbered 12, after V lost 4 bases and J lost 5 bases. For the CDR3, the DNA is TGTGCCAGCAGCTCCCAGGTCCTGAGACTAGCGGGGGACAATGAGCAGTTCTTC. Amino acids: CASSSQVLRLAGDNEQFF.

V usage is TRBV5-1 and J usage is TRBJ1-5; D is ambiguous. The CDR3 has 17 amino acids. Per germline, CDR1 SGHRS and CDR2 YFSETQ. Trimming removed 1 base at V and 0 bases at J, with 14 bases between. CDR3 sequence: CASSLRAGLDSNQPQHF. The CDR3, as DNA: TGCGCCAGCAGCTTGCGGGCCGGATTGGATAGCAATCAGCCCCAGCATTTT. The full variable domain, its missing parts supplied by reference TRBV5-1 and TRBJ1-5, is KAGVTQTPRYLIKTRGQQVTLSCSPISGHRSVSWYQQTPGQGLQFLFEYFSETQRNKGNFPGRFSGRQFSNSRSEMNVSTLELGDSALYLCASSLRAGLDSNQPQHFGDGTRLSIL.

This clonotype was detected only a few times. This chain uses TRBV19 with TRBJ1-1, with TRBD1 matching over 7 bases. V lost 4 bases to trimming and J lost 4 bases; unmatched junction nucleotides: 9. The germline V gene encodes CDR1 LNHDA and CDR2 SQIVND (reference sequence). The length of the CDR3 is 15 residues. CDR3 DNA: TGTGCCAGTAGTACCGACAGGGTCGGTAGCACTGAAGCTTTCTTT. Its translation: CASSTDRVGSTEAFF.

This clonotype was counted only a few times. The gene calls are TRBV29-1 and TRBJ1-2, with D perhaps TRBD1 (6 bases). The length of the CDR3 is 17 residues. The V gene lost 6 bases and the J gene lost 6 bases, with 29 bases spanning the gap. Per the germline V gene, CDR1 is SQVTM and CDR2 is ANQGSEA. CDR3 sequence reads: CSVRVGGPASVYHGYTF. CDR3 DNA: TGCAGCGTGAGAGTAGGGGGTCCGGCCTCAGTATACCATGGCTACACCTTC.